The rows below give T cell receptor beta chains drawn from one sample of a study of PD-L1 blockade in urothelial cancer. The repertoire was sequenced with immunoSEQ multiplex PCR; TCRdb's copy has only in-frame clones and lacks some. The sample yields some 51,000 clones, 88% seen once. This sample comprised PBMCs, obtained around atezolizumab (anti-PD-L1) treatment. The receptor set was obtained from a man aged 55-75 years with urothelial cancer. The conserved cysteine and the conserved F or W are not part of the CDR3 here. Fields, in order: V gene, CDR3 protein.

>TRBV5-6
ASSPGQTNSPLH
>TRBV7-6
ASSLAQGTTDTQY
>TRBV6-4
ASKKQLAGGHEQY
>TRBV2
ASSRAGNTIY
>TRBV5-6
ASSFRSSGRADYEQY
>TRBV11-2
ASSPDRGRGNEQF
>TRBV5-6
ASSLGQTFGIYEQY
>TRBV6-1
ASSEADSYEQY
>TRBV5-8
ASSWNKGVGTGELF
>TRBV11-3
ASSSRDRSGELF
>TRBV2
ASQREGQLKADTQY
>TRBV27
ASSPTGLGNTIY
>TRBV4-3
ASSLTSAGWETQY
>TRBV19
ASNTGGWDTEAF
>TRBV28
ASSEDSGRANEQF
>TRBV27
ASTPDRGVGTEAF
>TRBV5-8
ASSTSAGGPFGELF
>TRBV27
ASSSSPTGAPIDTQY
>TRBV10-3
AISAAVNYGYT
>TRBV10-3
AISETGTDTQY
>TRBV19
ASSIGTGESGANVLT
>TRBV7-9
ASRDGQGATGGPTDTQY
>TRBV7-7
ASSLATGVNEQF
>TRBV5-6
ASSQVLDIQGYGYT
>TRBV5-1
ASSLSSGIYEQY
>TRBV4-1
ASSPKGGLPAGGLTDTQY
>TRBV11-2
ASSLVPPGQGSIQY
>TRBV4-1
ASSQEDRVGDEQY
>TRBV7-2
ASSLQWGGIDEQF
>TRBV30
AWGRLAGAYEQY
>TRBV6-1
AVVWTSGASYEQY
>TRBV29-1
TGGPVAGNEQF
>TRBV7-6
ASSLPGDTDTQY
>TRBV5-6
ASSLAGQAF
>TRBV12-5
ASGLVQGHEQY
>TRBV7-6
ASSAGAGRGETQY
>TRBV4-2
ASSQAIQGSSGNTIY
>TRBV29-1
SAGQGRETQY
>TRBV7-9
ASSYRGGTEAF
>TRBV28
ASSGSGNTIY
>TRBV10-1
ASSQGGGGPDNTQY
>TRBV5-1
ASSGGAHSGANVLT
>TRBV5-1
ASRGNRQGGERQETQY
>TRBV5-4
ASSETGPPLH
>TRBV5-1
ASSLEQGTGETQY
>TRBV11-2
ASSFLSGGASVEQF
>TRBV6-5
ASSSLGQGSEQY
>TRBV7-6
ASSEAGGLQETQY
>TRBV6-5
ASSYSTSGTQETQY